The TCR beta chain described here comes from a study of identical twins. V lost 6 bases, J lost 6 bases, and 15 bases lay in between. Germline loops: CDR1 LNHNV, CDR2 YYDKDF (reference sequence). The CDR3 is made up of 13 amino acids. The sample holds one count of this clonotype. TCRdb ran MiXCR on the 5' RACE reads and lists one entry per CDR3 protein. The data contain 500,000 to 550,000 distinct CDR3 sequences, 22% of them singletons. This sample also appeared in a second study, on T cells expressing NK-cell markers.

Sequencing was carried out using CD4+ T cells sorted from blood. This receptor was obtained from a woman aged 18-30 years in good health. V and J are TRBV15 and TRBJ2-7, with a tentative D call TRBD2 (6 bases). CDR3: CATRGGETGEQYF. CDR3 coding DNA: TGTGCCACCAGGGGAGGTGAAACGGGCGAGCAGTACTTC. Full variable domain (remainder filled in from reference TRBV15 and TRBJ2-7): DAMVIQNPRYQVTQFGKPVTLSCSQTLNHNVMYWYQQKSSQAPKLLFHYYDKDFNNEADTPDNFQSRRPNTSFCFLDIRSPGLGDTAMYLCATRGGETGEQYFGPGTRLTVT.